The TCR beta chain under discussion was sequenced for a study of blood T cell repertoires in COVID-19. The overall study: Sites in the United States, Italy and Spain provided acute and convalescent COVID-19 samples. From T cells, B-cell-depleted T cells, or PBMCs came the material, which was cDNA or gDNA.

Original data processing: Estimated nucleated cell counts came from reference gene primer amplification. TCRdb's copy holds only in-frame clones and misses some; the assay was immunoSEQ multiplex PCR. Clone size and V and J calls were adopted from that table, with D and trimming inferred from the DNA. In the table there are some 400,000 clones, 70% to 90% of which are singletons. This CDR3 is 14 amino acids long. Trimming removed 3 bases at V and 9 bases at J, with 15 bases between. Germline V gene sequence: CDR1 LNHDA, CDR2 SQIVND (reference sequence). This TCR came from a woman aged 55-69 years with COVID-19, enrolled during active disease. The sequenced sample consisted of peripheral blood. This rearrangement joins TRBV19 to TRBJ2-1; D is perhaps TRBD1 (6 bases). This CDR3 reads CASSIAGVMGEQFF. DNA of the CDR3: TGTGCCAGTAGTATTGCAGGGGTAATGGGTGAGCAGTTCTTC.